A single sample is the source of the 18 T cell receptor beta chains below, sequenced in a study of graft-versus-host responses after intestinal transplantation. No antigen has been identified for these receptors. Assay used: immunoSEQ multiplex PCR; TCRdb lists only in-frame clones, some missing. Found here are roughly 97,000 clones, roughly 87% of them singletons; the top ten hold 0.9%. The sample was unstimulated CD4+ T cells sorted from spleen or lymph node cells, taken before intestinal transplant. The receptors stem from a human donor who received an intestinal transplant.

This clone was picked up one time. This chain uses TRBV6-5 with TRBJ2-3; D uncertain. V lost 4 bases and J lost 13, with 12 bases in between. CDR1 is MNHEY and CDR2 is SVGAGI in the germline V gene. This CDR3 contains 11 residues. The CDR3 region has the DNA TGTGCCAGCAGTTTGACTGAGGTCAAGTATTTT. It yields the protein CASSLTEVKYF.

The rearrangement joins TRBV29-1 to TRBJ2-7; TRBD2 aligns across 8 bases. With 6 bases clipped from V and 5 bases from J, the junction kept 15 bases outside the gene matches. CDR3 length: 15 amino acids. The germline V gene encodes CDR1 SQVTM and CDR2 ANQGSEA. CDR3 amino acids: CSVDSGGAASHEQYF. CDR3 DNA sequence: TGCAGCGTAGACAGCGGGGGCGCGGCGAGCCACGAGCAGTACTTC.

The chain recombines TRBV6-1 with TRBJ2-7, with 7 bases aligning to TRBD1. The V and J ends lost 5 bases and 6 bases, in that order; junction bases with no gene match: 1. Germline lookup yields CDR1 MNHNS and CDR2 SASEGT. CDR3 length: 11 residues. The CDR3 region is CASSYRGEQYF. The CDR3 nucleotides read TGTGCCAGCAGTTACAGGGGCGAGCAGTACTTC.

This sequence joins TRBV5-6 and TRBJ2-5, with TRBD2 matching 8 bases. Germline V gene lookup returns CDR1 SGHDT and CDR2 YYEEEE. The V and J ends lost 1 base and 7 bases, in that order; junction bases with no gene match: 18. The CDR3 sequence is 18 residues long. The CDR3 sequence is CASSLSRAGTRRRGTQYF. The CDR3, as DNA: TGTGCCAGCAGCTTGTCGCGGGCCGGGACTAGACGACGGGGGACCCAGTACTTC.

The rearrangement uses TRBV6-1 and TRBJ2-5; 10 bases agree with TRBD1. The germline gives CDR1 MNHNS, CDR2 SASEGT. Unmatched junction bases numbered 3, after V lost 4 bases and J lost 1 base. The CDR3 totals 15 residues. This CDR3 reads CASSGRTGGQETQYF. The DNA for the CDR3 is TGTGCCAGCAGTGGCCGGACAGGGGGCCAAGAGACCCAGTACTTC.

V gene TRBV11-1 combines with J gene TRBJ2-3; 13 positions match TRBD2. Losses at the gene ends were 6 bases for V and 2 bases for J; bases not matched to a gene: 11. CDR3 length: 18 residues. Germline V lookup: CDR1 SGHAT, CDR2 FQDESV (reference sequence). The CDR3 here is CASRRTSGSRGATDTQYF. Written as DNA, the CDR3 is TGTGCCAGCAGGCGGACTAGCGGGAGCAGGGGGGCCACAGATACGCAGTATTTT. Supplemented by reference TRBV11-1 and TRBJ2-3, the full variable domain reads EAEVAQSPRYKITEKSQAVAFWCDPISGHATLYWYRQILGQGPELLVQFQDESVVDDSQLPKDRFSAERLKGVDSTLKIQPAELGDSAMYLCASRRTSGSRGATDTQYFGPGTRLTVL.

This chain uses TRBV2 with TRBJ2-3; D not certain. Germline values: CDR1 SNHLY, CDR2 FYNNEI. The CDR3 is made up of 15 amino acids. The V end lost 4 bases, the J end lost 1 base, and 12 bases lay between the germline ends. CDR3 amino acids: CASSVGRPGTDTQYF. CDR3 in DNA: TGTGCCAGCAGTGTAGGGCGCCCGGGCACAGATACGCAGTATTTT. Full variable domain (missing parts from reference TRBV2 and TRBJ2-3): EPEVTQTPSHQVTQMGQEVILRCVPISNHLYFYWYRQILGQKVEFLVSFYNNEISEKSEIFDDQFSVERPDGSNFTLKIRSTKLEDSAMYFCASSVGRPGTDTQYFGPGTRLTVL.

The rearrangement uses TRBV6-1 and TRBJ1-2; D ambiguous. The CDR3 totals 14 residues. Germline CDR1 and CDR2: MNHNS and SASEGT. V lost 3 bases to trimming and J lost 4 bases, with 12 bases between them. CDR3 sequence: CASSEDPGGYGYTF. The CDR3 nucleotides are TGTGCCAGCAGTGAGGACCCGGGAGGCTATGGCTACACCTTC.

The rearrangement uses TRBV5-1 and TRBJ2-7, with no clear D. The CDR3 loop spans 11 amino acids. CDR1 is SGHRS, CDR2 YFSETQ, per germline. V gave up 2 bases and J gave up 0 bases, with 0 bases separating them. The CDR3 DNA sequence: TGCGCCAGCAGCTTCTCCTACGAGCAGTACTTC. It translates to CASSFSYEQYF.

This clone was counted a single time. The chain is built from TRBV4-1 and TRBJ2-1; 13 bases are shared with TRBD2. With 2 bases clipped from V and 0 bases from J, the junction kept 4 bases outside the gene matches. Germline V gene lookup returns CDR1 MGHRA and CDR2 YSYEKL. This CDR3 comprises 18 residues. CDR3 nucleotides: TGCGCCAGCAGCCAAAAGGGGACTAGCGGGGACTCCTACAATGAGCAGTTCTTC. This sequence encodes CASSQKGTSGDSYNEQFF.

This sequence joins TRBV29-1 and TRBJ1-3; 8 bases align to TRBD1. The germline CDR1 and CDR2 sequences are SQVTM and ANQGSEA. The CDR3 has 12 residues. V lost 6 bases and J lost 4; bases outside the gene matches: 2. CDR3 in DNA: TGCAGCGTGGACAGGGCCGGAAACACCATATATTTT. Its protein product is CSVDRAGNTIYF. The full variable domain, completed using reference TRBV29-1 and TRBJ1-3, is SAVISQKPSRDICQRGTSLTIQCQVDSQVTMMFWYRQQPGQSLTLIATANQGSEATYESGFVIDKFPISRPNLTFSTLTVSNMSPEDSSIYLCSVDRAGNTIYFGEGSWLTVV.

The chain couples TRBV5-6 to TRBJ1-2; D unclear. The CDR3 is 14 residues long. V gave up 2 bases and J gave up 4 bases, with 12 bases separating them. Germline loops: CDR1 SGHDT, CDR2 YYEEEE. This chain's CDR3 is CASSFTRGTYGYTF. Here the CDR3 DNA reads TGTGCCAGCAGCTTCACTCGGGGTACCTATGGCTACACCTTC.

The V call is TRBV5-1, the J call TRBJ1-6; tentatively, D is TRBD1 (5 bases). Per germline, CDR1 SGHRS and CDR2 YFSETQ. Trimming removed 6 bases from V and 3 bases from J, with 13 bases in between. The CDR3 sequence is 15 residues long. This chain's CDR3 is CASTPGGDYNSPLHF. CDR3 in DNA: TGCGCCAGCACCCCTGGGGGGGACTATAATTCACCCCTCCACTTT.

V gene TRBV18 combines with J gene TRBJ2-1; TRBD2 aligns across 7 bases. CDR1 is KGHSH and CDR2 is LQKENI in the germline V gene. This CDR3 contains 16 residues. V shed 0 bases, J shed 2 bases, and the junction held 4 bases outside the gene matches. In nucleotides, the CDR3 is TGTGCCAGCTCACCACCTGGGGGGGAAACCTACAATGAGCAGTTCTTC. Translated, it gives CASSPPGGETYNEQFF.

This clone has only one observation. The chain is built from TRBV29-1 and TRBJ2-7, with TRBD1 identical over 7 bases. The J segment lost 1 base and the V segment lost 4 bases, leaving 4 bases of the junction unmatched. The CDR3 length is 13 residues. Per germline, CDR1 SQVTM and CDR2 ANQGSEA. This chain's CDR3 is CSVAGTESYEQYF. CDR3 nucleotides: TGCAGCGTTGCCGGGACAGAATCCTACGAGCAGTACTTC.

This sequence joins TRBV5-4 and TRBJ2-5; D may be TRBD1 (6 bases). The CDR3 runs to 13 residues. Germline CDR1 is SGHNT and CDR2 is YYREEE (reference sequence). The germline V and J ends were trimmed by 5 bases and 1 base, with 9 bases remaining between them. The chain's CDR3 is CASRVQGQETQYF. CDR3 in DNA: TGTGCCAGCAGAGTACAGGGCCAAGAGACCCAGTACTTC. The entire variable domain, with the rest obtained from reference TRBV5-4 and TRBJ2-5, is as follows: ETGVTQSPTHLIKTRGQQVTLRCSSQSGHNTVSWYQQALGQGPQFIFQYYREEENGRGNFPPRFSGLQFPNYSSELNVNALELDDSALYLCASRVQGQETQYFGPGTRLLVL.

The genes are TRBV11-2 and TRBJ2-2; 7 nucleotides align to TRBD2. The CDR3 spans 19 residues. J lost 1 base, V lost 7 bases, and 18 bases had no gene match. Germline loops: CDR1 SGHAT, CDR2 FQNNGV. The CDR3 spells CASISHLGGAGMNTGELFF. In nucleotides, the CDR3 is TGTGCCAGCATTTCTCACCTCGGGGGAGCGGGGATGAACACCGGGGAGCTGTTTTTT.

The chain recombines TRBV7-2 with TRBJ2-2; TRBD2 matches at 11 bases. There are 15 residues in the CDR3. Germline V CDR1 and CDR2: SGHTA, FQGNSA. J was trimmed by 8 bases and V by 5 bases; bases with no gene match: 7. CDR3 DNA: TGTGCCAGCAGCGGCCGTAGCGGGGGGGCGGGGGAGCTGTTTTTT. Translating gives CASSGRSGGAGELFF.